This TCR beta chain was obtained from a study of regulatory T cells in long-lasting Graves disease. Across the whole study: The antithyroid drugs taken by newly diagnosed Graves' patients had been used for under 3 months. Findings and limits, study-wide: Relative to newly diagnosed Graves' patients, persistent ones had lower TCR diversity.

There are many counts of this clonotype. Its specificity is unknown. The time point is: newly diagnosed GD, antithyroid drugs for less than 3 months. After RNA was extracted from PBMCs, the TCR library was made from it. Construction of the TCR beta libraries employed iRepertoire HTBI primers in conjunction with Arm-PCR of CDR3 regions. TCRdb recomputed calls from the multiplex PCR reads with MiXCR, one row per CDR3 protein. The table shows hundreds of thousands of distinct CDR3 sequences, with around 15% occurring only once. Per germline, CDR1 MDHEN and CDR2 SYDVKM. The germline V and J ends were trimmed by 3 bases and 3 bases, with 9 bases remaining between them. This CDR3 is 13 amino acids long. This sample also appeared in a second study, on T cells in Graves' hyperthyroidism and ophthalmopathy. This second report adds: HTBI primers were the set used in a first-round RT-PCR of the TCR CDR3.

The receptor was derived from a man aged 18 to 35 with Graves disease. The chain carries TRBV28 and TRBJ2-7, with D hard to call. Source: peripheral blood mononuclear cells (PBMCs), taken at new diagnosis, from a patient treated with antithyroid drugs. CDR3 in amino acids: CASSFLGFYEQYF. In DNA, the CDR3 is TGTGCCAGCAGTTTCCTAGGGTTCTACGAGCAGTACTTC.